Shown below are 27 T cell receptor beta chains from a single sample sequenced in a study of T cell clones after liver transplantation (dated by TCRdb to between 2018 and 2020). What this sample's time point label stands for: pre-transplant. The library was built by means of the immunoSEQ multiplex PCR assay. Here the immuneACCESS table is served through TCRdb, limited to in-frame sequences with V and J called. Missing clones are a known gap in these copies; in checked studies unresolved V genes cover under half, and the rest lacks a known reason. This sample gives tens of thousands of clones in total; 90% of them show up just once. Together, the top ten hold 2% to 3% of the sample. The sequencing here drew on CD4+ T cells from blood, taken before liver transplant. Receptors originate from a human donor who received a liver transplant.

The J gene is TRBJ2-7, the V gene TRBV5-6; D remains unclear. The CDR3 runs to 13 residues. Germline values: CDR1 SGHDT, CDR2 YYEEEE. V was trimmed by 2 bases and J by 3 bases, leaving 9 bases between them. The CDR3 DNA sequence: TGTGCCAGCAGCTTCGGGCCTTTCTACGAGCAGTACTTC. Residues: CASSFGPFYEQYF.

This chain uses TRBV5-1 with TRBJ1-1; D gene uncertain. Deletions cut 0 bases from V and 1 base from J, with 7 bases between. The CDR3 length is 14 residues. The germline V gene encodes CDR1 SGHRS and CDR2 YFSETQ. In nucleotides, the CDR3 is TGCGCCAGCAGCTTGGAACAACAGAACACTGAAGCTTTCTTT. Protein sequence: CASSLEQQNTEAFF. Filled out from reference TRBV5-1 and TRBJ1-1, the complete variable domain reads KAGVTQTPRYLIKTRGQQVTLSCSPISGHRSVSWYQQTPGQGLQFLFEYFSETQRNKGNFPGRFSGRQFSNSRSEMNVSTLELGDSALYLCASSLEQQNTEAFFGQGTRLTVV.

The chain has TRBV5-1 and TRBJ2-3; D is unresolved. The CDR3 runs to 15 residues. Germline lookup yields CDR1 SGHRS and CDR2 YFSETQ. Trimming left V 3 bases short and J 4 bases short, with 15 bases between. CDR3 coding DNA: TGCGCCAGCAGCTCCCGTGGCAGTAACGCAGATACGCAGTATTTT. Its protein is CASSSRGSNADTQYF. Together with reference TRBV5-1 and TRBJ2-3, the CDR3 gives the full variable domain: KAGVTQTPRYLIKTRGQQVTLSCSPISGHRSVSWYQQTPGQGLQFLFEYFSETQRNKGNFPGRFSGRQFSNSRSEMNVSTLELGDSALYLCASSSRGSNADTQYFGPGTRLTVL.

For the CDR3, the DNA is TGTGCCAGCAGCTTGAGGGGCCGGGGGGGCTACGAGCAGTACTTC. Translated, it gives CASSLRGRGGYEQYF. The genes are TRBV5-4 and TRBJ2-7, with 8 bases matching TRBD2. Germline CDR1 SGHNT, CDR2 YYREEE (reference sequence). J gave up 3 bases and V 1 base, and 6 bases lay outside the gene matches. CDR3 length: 15 amino acids.

The genes are TRBV5-1 and TRBJ2-3; perhaps TRBD2 as D (7 bases). The germline V gene encodes CDR1 SGHRS and CDR2 YFSETQ. Trimming removed 5 bases from V and 1 base from J, with 14 bases in between. The CDR3 has 15 residues. The CDR3 region has the DNA TGCGCCAGCAGTCGCGGGGGCGAGGGCACAGATACGCAGTATTTT. Its protein product is CASSRGGEGTDTQYF.

The gene calls are TRBV6-4 and TRBJ2-2; D is possibly TRBD1 or TRBD2 (6 bases each). Germline V gene lookup returns CDR1 MRHNA and CDR2 SNTAGT. This CDR3 contains 13 residues. The V end lost 4 bases, the J end lost 7 bases, and 10 bases lay between the germline ends. CDR3 nucleotides: TGTGCCAGCAGTGTACAGGGAGGCGGGGAGCTGTTTTTT. Its translation: CASSVQGGGELFF.

This clone showed up just a few times. The V gene is TRBV7-2, the J gene TRBJ1-5, with 8 bases that match TRBD1. This CDR3 contains 15 residues. Germline-derived CDR1 and CDR2 are SGHTA and FQGNSA. V trimming: 5 bases; J trimming: 7 bases; junction bases outside the gene matches: 10. CDR3 in DNA: TGTGCCAGCAGCATCCAGGGGGCAGGGGCCCAGCCCCAGCATTTT. Amino acids: CASSIQGAGAQPQHF.

The chain has TRBV5-3 and TRBJ2-7, with TRBD1 matching 10 bases. TRBV5-3 is an open reading frame whose function is uncertain. This CDR3 is 15 amino acids long. The V segment lost 4 bases and the J segment 4 bases; nucleotides outside the gene matches: 8. This CDR3 is CARSNSGTGVYEQYF. In DNA form, the CDR3 reads TGTGCCAGAAGCAACTCCGGGACAGGGGTTTACGAGCAGTACTTC.

This chain joins TRBV7-8 and TRBJ2-1, with D possibly being TRBD2 (6 bases). The CDR3 runs to 14 residues. Germline lookup yields CDR1 SGHVS and CDR2 FQNEAQ. The ends were cut back, 5 bases at V and 5 bases at J, with 13 bases in the middle. The CDR3 nucleotides are TGTGCCAGCAGCCCCAGCCGGGGGAACAATGAGCAGTTCTTC. Translated: CASSPSRGNNEQFF.

This rearrangement joins TRBV7-8 to TRBJ2-5; no definite D call. V lost 4 bases to trimming and J lost 0 bases, with 3 bases between them. Germline CDR1 SGHVS, CDR2 FQNEAQ. The CDR3 runs 12 residues. The chain's CDR3 is CASSYHQETQYF. For the CDR3, the DNA is TGTGCCAGCAGCTACCACCAAGAGACCCAGTACTTC. The full variable domain, with the rest looked up from reference TRBV7-8 and TRBJ2-5, is GAGVSQSPRYKVAKRGQDVALRCDPISGHVSLFWYQQALGQGPEFLTYFQNEAQLDKSGLPSDRFFAERPEGSVSTLKIQRTQQEDSAVYLCASSYHQETQYFGPGTRLLVL.

The chain has TRBV27 and TRBJ2-7, with TRBD1 matching 9 bases. After removal of 6 bases from V and 2 bases from J, the junction contained 2 bases not matched to a gene. The CDR3 length is 13 residues. The germline V gene has CDR1 MNHEY and CDR2 SMNVEV (reference sequence). The CDR3 loop reads CASRWTGAYEQYF. The CDR3 DNA sequence: TGTGCCAGCAGATGGACAGGGGCCTACGAGCAGTACTTC.

This clone came up once. The V and J genes are TRBV6-6 and TRBJ2-5; D might be TRBD1 or TRBD2, each matching 6 bases. This CDR3 is built from 14 residues. Germline loops: CDR1 MNHNY, CDR2 SVGAGI (reference sequence). The germline V and J ends were trimmed by 2 bases and 4 bases, with 11 bases remaining between them. This CDR3 reads CASSYDGGRETQYF. The CDR3 coding sequence is TGTGCCAGCAGTTACGATGGGGGGCGAGAGACCCAGTACTTC.

Worth noting for this clone: This same CDR3 is encoded by further DNA sequences in the sample. This chain uses TRBV19 with TRBJ2-7, with a possible D match to TRBD1 (5 bases). V was pared by 6 bases and J by 3 bases, with 6 bases between. Germline CDR1 LNHDA, CDR2 SQIVND (reference sequence). This CDR3 spans 11 amino acids. The DNA of the CDR3 is TGTGCCAGTAGCCAGGGCTACGAGCAGTACTTC. Its translation is CASSQGYEQYF. The full variable domain, with the rest looked up from reference TRBV19 and TRBJ2-7, is DGGITQSPKYLFRKEGQNVTLSCEQNLNHDAMYWYRQDPGQGLRLIYYSQIVNDFQKGDIAEGYSVSREKKESFPLTVTSAQKNPTAFYLCASSQGYEQYFGPGTRLTVT.

The sample holds one count of this clone. The rearrangement links TRBV11-3 to TRBJ1-5; D unclear. Trimming shortened V by 1 base and J by 7 bases, and 8 bases separated the two germline ends. There are 13 residues in the CDR3. Germline CDR1 and CDR2: SGHNT and YENEEA. The CDR3 loop reads CASSLVEGQPQHF. CDR3 bases: TGTGCCAGCAGCTTAGTGGAGGGCCAGCCCCAGCATTTT. The whole variable domain, filled in from reference TRBV11-3 and TRBJ1-5, reads EAGVVQSPRYKIIEKKQPVAFWCNPISGHNTLYWYLQNLGQGPELLIRYENEEAVDDSQLPKDRFSAERLKGVDSTLKIQPAELGDSAVYLCASSLVEGQPQHFGDGTRLSIL.

This chain uses TRBV5-1 with TRBJ2-1; TRBD1 aligns across 9 bases. V lost 4 bases, J lost 6 bases, and 14 bases stayed unmatched. Germline V lookup: CDR1 SGHRS, CDR2 YFSETQ. The CDR3 is 17 amino acids. CDR3 region: CASSPGQGGMITNEQFF. Written as DNA, the CDR3 is TGCGCCAGCAGCCCGGGACAGGGAGGAATGATTACCAATGAGCAGTTCTTC. Full variable domain (missing parts from reference TRBV5-1 and TRBJ2-1): KAGVTQTPRYLIKTRGQQVTLSCSPISGHRSVSWYQQTPGQGLQFLFEYFSETQRNKGNFPGRFSGRQFSNSRSEMNVSTLELGDSALYLCASSPGQGGMITNEQFFGPGTRLTVL.

V and J are TRBV4-3 and TRBJ1-1; D remains unclear. The CDR3 totals 13 residues. CDR1 and CDR2 from the germline V gene are LGHNA and YSLEER. Trimming shortened V by 4 bases and J by 2 bases, and 8 bases separated the two germline ends. The CDR3 region is CASSRTGNTEAFF. The CDR3 nucleotides read TGCGCCAGCAGCCGTACGGGCAACACTGAAGCTTTCTTT.

This chain joins TRBV2 and TRBJ2-7; perhaps TRBD2 as D (6 bases). The V gene lost 3 bases and the J gene lost 0 bases, with 9 bases spanning the gap. Germline V gene sequence: CDR1 SNHLY, CDR2 FYNNEI. This CDR3 is built from 14 residues. The CDR3 loop reads CASSERRGSYEQYF. CDR3 nucleotide sequence: TGTGCCAGCAGTGAGCGGAGGGGCTCCTACGAGCAGTACTTC.

This clone appeared a single time. V gene TRBV19 combines with J gene TRBJ2-1; a weak D match, TRBD1 (5 bases). Germline values: CDR1 LNHDA, CDR2 SQIVND (reference sequence). This CDR3 has 14 amino acids. V gave up 1 base and J gave up 9 bases, with 13 bases separating them. The CDR3 region has the DNA TGTGCCAGTAGTATAGGTCTGGTAGACAGTGAGCAGTTCTTC. Translation: CASSIGLVDSEQFF. Full variable domain (outside the CDR3, taken from reference TRBV19 and TRBJ2-1): DGGITQSPKYLFRKEGQNVTLSCEQNLNHDAMYWYRQDPGQGLRLIYYSQIVNDFQKGDIAEGYSVSREKKESFPLTVTSAQKNPTAFYLCASSIGLVDSEQFFGPGTRLTVL.

V and J are TRBV2 and TRBJ1-1; D perhaps matches TRBD1 (5 bases). Trimming cost V 4 bases and J 1 base, with 7 bases left between them. CDR1 and CDR2 from the germline V gene are SNHLY and FYNNEI. This CDR3 is built from 13 residues. CDR3 in DNA: TGTGCCAGCAGTGTGGGGGGGAACACTGAAGCTTTCTTT. This translates into CASSVGGNTEAFF.

The genes are TRBV6-1 and TRBJ1-2; 7 bases map to TRBD1. Losses at the gene ends were 7 bases for V and 3 bases for J; bases not matched to a gene: 11. Germline CDR1 MNHNS, CDR2 SASEGT. This CDR3 is 15 amino acids long. CDR3 sequence (DNA): TGTGCCAGCACTTCCAGAGGGGGCTCATACTATGGCTACACCTTC. This gives the protein CASTSRGGSYYGYTF.

The chain joins TRBV28 to TRBJ2-7, with 12 nucleotides matching TRBD2. With V trimmed by 3 bases and J by 4 bases, 4 bases remained unmatched. The CDR3 runs to 15 residues. CDR1 and CDR2 from the germline V gene are MDHEN and SYDVKM. As DNA, the CDR3 is TGTGCCAGCAGTTTCGGACTAGCGGGAAGGTACGAGCAGTACTTC. This sequence encodes CASSFGLAGRYEQYF.

The chain uses TRBV27 and TRBJ2-1, with TRBD2 identical over 12 bases. V dropped 5 bases and J dropped 10; count of bases not matched to a gene: 9. Germline CDR1 is MNHEY and CDR2 is SMNVEV (reference sequence). This CDR3 has 15 amino acids. The CDR3 protein is CASSPSSGRAREQFF. The CDR3 coding sequence is TGTGCCAGCAGTCCCTCTAGCGGGAGGGCCCGGGAGCAGTTCTTC.

This rearrangement joins TRBV11-3 to TRBJ2-5; 7 bases are a match to TRBD2. The V gene end was trimmed by 4 bases and the J gene end by 4 bases; junction bases not matched to a gene: 12. The CDR3 is 16 amino acids. Germline loops: CDR1 SGHNT, CDR2 YENEEA. The CDR3 loop reads CASSWGLTGGRETQYF. The CDR3 nucleotides read TGTGCCAGCAGCTGGGGACTAACGGGAGGAAGAGAGACCCAGTACTTC.

Written as DNA, the CDR3 is TGCGCCAGCAGCCCCGGGGGGGGCACAGATACGCAGTATTTT. Translated, it gives CASSPGGGTDTQYF. The chain combines TRBV5-1 with TRBJ2-3, with TRBD2 matching 8 bases. V shed 4 bases, J shed 1 base, and the junction held 2 bases outside the gene matches. CDR3 length equals 14 residues. The germline gives CDR1 SGHRS, CDR2 YFSETQ.

The gene calls are TRBV19 and TRBJ1-5; 8 bases are shared with TRBD1. This CDR3 has 15 amino acids. CDR1 and CDR2 from the germline V gene are LNHDA and SQIVND (reference sequence). The J segment lost 2 bases and the V segment lost 5 bases, leaving 5 bases of the junction unmatched. The CDR3 sequence is CASSFGQGGNQPQHF. The CDR3 DNA follows: TGTGCCAGTAGTTTCGGACAGGGAGGCAATCAGCCCCAGCATTTT.

The chain is built from TRBV19 and TRBJ2-7; the D is unclear. CDR1 LNHDA and CDR2 SQIVND come from the germline V gene (reference sequence). Between the trimmed V and J ends, which lost 4 bases and 4 bases, there was a span of 5 bases. The CDR3 consists of 11 residues. The CDR3: CASSTLYEQYF. The CDR3 DNA sequence: TGTGCCAGTAGTACGCTATACGAGCAGTACTTC.

This clone was seen only once. This sequence joins TRBV2 and TRBJ1-5, with 7 bases identical to TRBD1. J lost 3 bases, V lost 10 bases, and 6 bases had no gene match. The CDR3 is 13 amino acids. Germline CDR1 is SNHLY and CDR2 is FYNNEI. DNA for the CDR3: TGTGCCACCAAGGGGACAGTCAATCAGCCCCAGCATTTT. It specifies CATKGTVNQPQHF.